Following are 6 T cell receptor beta chains from one sample sequenced in a study of T cell repertoires in ileal Crohn's disease. The time point here: neoterminal ileum biopsy at postoperative endoscopy, about 6 months after surgery. Libraries were prepared by immunoSEQ multiplex PCR; TCRdb keeps only in-frame clonotypes and omits some of them. The sample yields under 2,500 clones, 85% to 90% seen once. The sample comprised ileal tissue. The receptors here all came from an adult with Crohn's disease.

The chain couples TRBV6-1 to TRBJ2-7; D is unresolved. Germline assignment: CDR1 MNHNS and CDR2 SASEGT. Trimming took off 2 bases at V and 2 bases at J, with 7 bases between the two ends. This CDR3 spans 13 amino acids. The CDR3 nucleotides read TGTGCCAGCAGTGAACTCGGTACCTACGAGCAGTACTTC. Protein sequence: CASSELGTYEQYF.

This rearrangement joins TRBV6-1 to TRBJ1-5; D gene uncertain. Trimming pared 2 bases from V and 5 bases from J, leaving 13 bases between. CDR1 is MNHNS, CDR2 SASEGT, per germline. This CDR3 is 15 amino acids long. The CDR3 here is CASSESFGKYQPQHF. In DNA form, the CDR3 reads TGTGCCAGCAGTGAATCTTTCGGGAAGTATCAGCCCCAGCATTTT.

In regard to this clone: The junction does not match germline at one end; this may be a read error. The CDR3 sequence: CASSRAVVTNTEAFF. Written as DNA, the CDR3 is TGTGCCAGCAGTAGGGCCGTAGTCACGAACACTGAAGCTTTCTTT. The V call is TRBV19, the J call TRBJ1-1, with D unresolved. The CDR3 covers 15 residues. From germline, CDR1 is LNHDA and CDR2 SQIVND (reference sequence).

V usage is TRBV27 and J usage is TRBJ2-1; perhaps TRBD2 as D (6 bases). The CDR3 length is 14 residues. V dropped 4 bases and J dropped 8 bases, with 15 bases sitting between them. Germline lookup yields CDR1 MNHEY and CDR2 SMNVEV (reference sequence). Written as DNA, the CDR3 is TGTGCCAGCAGTTCCTCGACTAGATTCTATGAGCAGTTCTTC. It translates to CASSSSTRFYEQFF.

This chain joins TRBV29-1 and TRBJ2-7; weak D call: TRBD1 (6 bases). V was trimmed by 3 bases and J by 1 base, leaving 7 bases between them. This CDR3 has 12 amino acids. Germline V gene data show CDR1 as SQVTM and CDR2 as ANQGSEA. The CDR3 bases are TGCAGCGTTGATCAGGGGTCCTACGAGCAGTACTTC. The encoded protein is CSVDQGSYEQYF.

The rearrangement links TRBV6-5 to TRBJ2-7, with D maybe TRBD2 (6 bases). The V end lost 5 bases, the J end lost 7 bases, and 12 bases lay between the germline ends. CDR3 length: 12 amino acids. The germline V gene encodes CDR1 MNHEY and CDR2 SVGAGI. The CDR3 DNA reads TGTGCCAGCAGTCCCGGGGGACGGGAGCAGTACTTC. Protein: CASSPGGREQYF.